This T cell receptor beta chain is from a study of identical twins. The study's findings and limits: Findings came from cross-sectional statistics, without long-term follow-up of donors. Modelling underestimated the level of out-of-frame TCR alpha sharing observed in monozygotic twins. Twins shared beta out-of-frame sequences in excess, but this excess was weaker.

With 6 bases clipped from V and 6 bases from J, the junction kept 7 bases outside the gene matches. The CDR3 is 14 residues long. Germline assignment: CDR1 LGHDT and CDR2 YNNKEL (reference sequence). This clonotype was counted at least ten times. The antigen remains undetermined. Through template switching, a universal primer site was introduced, and the cDNA contained unique molecular identifiers. TCRdb reprocessed the 5' RACE reads with MiXCR, giving one entry per CDR3 protein. The top ten hold approximately 0.25% of the sample, which has roughly 1,500,000 distinct CDR3 sequences, around 29% seen once.

This clonotype was sampled from a newborn girl in good health. This rearrangement joins TRBV3-1 to TRBJ2-1, with 8 bases fitting TRBD2. Specimen: cord blood. CDR3 protein: CASRSTSAGNEQFF. CDR3 coding DNA: TGTGCCAGCAGGTCGACTAGCGCGGGCAATGAGCAGTTCTTC.